The clone carrying this T cell receptor (beta chain) was counted ten times or more. The antigen is not known. The CDR3 runs 15 residues. V gave up 0 bases and J gave up 1 base, with 9 bases separating them. Per germline, CDR1 LNHNV and CDR2 YYDKDF (reference sequence). These data belong to a study of early T cells in non-severe SARS-CoV-2 infection. Unique molecular identifier tags were affixed to discrete cDNA molecules. TCRdb analysed the 5' RACE reads with MiXCR anew, one entry per CDR3 protein. The table has about 77,000 distinct CDR3 sequences, about 15% seen once. Study-level points and caveats: Comparison of clonotypes with VDJdb favored anti-spike CD8 responses while missing private and CD4 specificities.

This TCR was sampled from an adult who was a healthcare worker with PCR-confirmed SARS-CoV-2 infection or an uninfected control (not recorded which). V gene TRBV15 combines with J gene TRBJ2-5; D not certain. The sample taken for sequencing was whole blood. The CDR3 is CATSRDLNSQETQYF. DNA for the CDR3: TGTGCCACCAGCAGAGATCTTAACAGCCAAGAGACCCAGTACTTC.